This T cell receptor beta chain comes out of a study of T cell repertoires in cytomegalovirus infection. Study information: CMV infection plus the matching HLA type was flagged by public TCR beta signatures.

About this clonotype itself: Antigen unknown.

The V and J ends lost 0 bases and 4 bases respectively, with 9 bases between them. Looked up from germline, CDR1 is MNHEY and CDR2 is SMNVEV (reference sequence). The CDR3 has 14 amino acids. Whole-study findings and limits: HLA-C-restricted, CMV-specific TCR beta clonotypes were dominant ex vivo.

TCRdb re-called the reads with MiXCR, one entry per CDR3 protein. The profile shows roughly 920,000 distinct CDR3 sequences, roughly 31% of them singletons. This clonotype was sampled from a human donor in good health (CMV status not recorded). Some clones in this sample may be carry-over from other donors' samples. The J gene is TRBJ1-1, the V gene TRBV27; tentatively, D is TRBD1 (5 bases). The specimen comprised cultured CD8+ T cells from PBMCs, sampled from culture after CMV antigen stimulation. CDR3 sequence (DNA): TGTGCCAGCAGTTTATCGAGGGGATCCACTGAAGCTTTCTTT. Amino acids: CASSLSRGSTEAFF.